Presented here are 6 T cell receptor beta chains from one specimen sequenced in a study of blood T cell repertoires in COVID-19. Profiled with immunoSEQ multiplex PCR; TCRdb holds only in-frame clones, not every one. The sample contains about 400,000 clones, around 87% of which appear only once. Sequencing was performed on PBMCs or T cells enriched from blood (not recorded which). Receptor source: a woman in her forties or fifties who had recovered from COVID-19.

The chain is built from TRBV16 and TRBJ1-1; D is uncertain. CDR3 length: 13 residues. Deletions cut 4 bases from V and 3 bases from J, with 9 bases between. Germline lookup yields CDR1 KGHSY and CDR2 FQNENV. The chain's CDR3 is CASSPARDTEAFF. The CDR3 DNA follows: TGTGCCAGCAGCCCCGCCCGGGACACTGAAGCTTTCTTT.

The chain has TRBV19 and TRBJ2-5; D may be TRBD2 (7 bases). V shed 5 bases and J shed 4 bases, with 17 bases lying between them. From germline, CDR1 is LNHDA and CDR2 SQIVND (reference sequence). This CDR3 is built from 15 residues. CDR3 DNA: TGTGCCAGTAGTGCCCCGGGGGGCCTCGGAGAGACCCAGTACTTC. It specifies CASSAPGGLGETQYF.

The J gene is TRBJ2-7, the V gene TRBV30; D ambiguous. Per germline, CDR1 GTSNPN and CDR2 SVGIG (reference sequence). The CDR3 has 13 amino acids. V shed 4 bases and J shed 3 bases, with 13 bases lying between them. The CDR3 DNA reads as TGTGCCTGGAATTCAGGTGTGAGCTACGAGCAGTACTTC. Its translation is CAWNSGVSYEQYF.

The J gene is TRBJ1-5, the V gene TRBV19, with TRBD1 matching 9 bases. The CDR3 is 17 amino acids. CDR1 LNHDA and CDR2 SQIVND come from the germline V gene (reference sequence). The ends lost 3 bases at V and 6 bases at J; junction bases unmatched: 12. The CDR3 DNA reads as TGTGCCAGTAGTATTCTAAAGAACAGGGGGCCGGGTCAGCCCCAGCATTTT. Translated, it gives CASSILKNRGPGQPQHF.

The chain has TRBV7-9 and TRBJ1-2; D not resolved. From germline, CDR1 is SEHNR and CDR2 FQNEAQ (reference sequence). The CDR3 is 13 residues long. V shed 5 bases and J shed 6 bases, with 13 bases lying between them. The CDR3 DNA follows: TGTGCCAGCAGCGTCGCCGGAGGGAATGGCTACACCTTC. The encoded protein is CASSVAGGNGYTF.

The DNA for the CDR3 is TGTGCCAGCAACAGGGCCCGTGAAGCTTTCTTT. It is translated as CASNRAREAFF. The chain joins TRBV2 to TRBJ1-1; the D gene is possibly TRBD1 (6 bases). V was shortened by 7 bases and J by 7 bases, with 10 bases between the two germline ends. Germline V gives CDR1 SNHLY, CDR2 FYNNEI. The CDR3 loop spans 11 amino acids.